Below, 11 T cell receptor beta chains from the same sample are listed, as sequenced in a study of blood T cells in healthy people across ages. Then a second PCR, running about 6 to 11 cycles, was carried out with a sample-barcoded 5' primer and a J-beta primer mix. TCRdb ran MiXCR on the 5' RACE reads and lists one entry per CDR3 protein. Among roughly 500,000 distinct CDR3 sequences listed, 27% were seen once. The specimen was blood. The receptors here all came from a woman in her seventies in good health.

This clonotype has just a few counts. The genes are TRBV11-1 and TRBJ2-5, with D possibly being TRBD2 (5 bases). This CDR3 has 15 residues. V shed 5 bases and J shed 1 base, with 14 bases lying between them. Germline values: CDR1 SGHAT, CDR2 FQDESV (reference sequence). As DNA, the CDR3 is TGTGCCAGCAGCGGGCGGTTGGACTCCCAAGAGACCCAGTACTTC. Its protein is CASSGRLDSQETQYF.

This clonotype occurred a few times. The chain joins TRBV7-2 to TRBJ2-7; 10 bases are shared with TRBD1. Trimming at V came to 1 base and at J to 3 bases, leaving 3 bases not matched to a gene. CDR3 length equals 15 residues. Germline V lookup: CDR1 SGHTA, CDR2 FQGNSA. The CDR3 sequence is CASSLVDRGIYEQYF. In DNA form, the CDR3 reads TGTGCCAGCAGCTTAGTGGACAGGGGGATCTACGAGCAGTACTTC.

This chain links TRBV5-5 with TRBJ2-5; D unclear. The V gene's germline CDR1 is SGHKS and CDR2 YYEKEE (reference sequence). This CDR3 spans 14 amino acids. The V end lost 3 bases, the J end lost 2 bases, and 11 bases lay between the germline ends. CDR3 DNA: TGTGCCAGCAGCTGGGCGGCAGGACAAGAGACCCAGTACTTC. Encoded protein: CASSWAAGQETQYF.

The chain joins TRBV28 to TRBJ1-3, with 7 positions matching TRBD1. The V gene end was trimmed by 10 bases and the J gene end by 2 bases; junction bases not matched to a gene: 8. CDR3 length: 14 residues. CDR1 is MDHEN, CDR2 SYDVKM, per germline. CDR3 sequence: CATLGGATGNTIYF. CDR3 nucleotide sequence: TGTGCCACCCTAGGGGGCGCGACTGGAAACACCATATATTTT. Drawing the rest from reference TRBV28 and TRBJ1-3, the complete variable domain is DVKVTQSSRYLVKRTGEKVFLECVQDMDHENMFWYRQDPGLGLRLIYFSYDVKMKEKGDIPEGYSVSREKKERFSLILESASTNQTSMYLCATLGGATGNTIYFGEGSWLTVV.

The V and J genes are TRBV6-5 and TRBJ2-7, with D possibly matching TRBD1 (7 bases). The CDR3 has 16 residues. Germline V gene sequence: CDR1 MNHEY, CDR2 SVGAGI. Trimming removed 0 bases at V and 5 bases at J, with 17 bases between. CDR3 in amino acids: CASSYSYGGGPNEQYF. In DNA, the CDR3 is TGTGCCAGCAGTTACTCCTATGGAGGGGGCCCCAACGAGCAGTACTTC.

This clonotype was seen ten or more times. The chain's CDR3 is CASSATSGGGLETQYF. The CDR3 region has the DNA TGTGCCAGCAGCGCGACTAGCGGGGGGGGATTAGAGACCCAGTACTTC. V is TRBV9 and J is TRBJ2-5; 14 nucleotides align to TRBD2. Germline V gene lookup returns CDR1 SGDLS and CDR2 YYNGEE. The CDR3 is 16 amino acids. V lost 3 bases and J lost 4; bases outside the gene matches: 5.

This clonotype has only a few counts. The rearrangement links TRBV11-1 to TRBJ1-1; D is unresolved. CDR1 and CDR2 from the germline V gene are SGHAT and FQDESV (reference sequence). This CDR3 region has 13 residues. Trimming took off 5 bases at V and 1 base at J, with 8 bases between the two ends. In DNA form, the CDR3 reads TGTGCCAGCAGCCCGCAAACGAACACTGAAGCTTTCTTT. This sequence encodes CASSPQTNTEAFF.

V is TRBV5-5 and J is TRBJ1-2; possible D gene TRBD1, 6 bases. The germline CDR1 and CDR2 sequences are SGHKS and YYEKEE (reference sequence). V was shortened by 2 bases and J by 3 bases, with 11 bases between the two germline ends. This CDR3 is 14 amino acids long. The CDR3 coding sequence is TGTGCCAGCAGCTTCACAGGGTTAGACTATGGCTACACCTTC. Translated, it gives CASSFTGLDYGYTF.

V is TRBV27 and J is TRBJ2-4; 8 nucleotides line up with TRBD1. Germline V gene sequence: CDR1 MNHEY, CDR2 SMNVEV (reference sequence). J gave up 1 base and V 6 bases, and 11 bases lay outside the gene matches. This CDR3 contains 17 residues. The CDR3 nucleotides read TGTGCCAGCAGCCCGAGGAGGACAGGGAGCGCCAAAAACATTCAGTACTTC. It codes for CASSPRRTGSAKNIQYF.

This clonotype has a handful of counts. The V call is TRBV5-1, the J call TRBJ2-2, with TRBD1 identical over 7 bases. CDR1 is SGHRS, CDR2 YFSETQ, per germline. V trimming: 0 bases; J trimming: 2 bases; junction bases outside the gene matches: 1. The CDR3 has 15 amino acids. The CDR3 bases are TGCGCCAGCAGCTTGGGGGACAGAAACACCGGGGAGCTGTTTTTT. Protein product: CASSLGDRNTGELFF.

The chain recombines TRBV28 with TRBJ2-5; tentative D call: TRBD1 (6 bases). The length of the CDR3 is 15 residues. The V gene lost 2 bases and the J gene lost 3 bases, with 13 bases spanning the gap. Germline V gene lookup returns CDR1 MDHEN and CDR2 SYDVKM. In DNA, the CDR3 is TGTGCCAGCAGTTTAGGAGGACAGAAAAAAGAGACCCAGTACTTC. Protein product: CASSLGGQKKETQYF.